Listed here are 29 T cell receptor beta chains from one sample, sequenced in a study of technical replicates of blood from a handful of donors. Produced via immunoSEQ multiplex PCR; TCRdb's table is partial and in-frame only. Seen here are around 80,000 clones, roughly 98% observed once, and the top ten hold approximately 0.15%. Sequencing was carried out using T cells isolated from PBMCs. The source is a human donor in good health.

The chain uses TRBV15 and TRBJ2-1; possibly TRBD1 for D (6 bases). V was pared by 0 bases and J by 3 bases, with 12 bases between. CDR3 length: 16 residues. Germline CDR1 and CDR2: LNHNV and YYDKDF (reference sequence). The CDR3 bases are TGTGCCACCAGCAGAGACAAACAGGGTTTCTACAATGAGCAGTTCTTC. Residues: CATSRDKQGFYNEQFF. The variable domain in full, with the rest retrieved from reference TRBV15 and TRBJ2-1, is DAMVIQNPRYQVTQFGKPVTLSCSQTLNHNVMYWYQQKSSQAPKLLFHYYDKDFNNEADTPDNFQSRRPNTSFCFLDIRSPGLGDTAMYLCATSRDKQGFYNEQFFGPGTRLTVL.

The chain carries TRBV12-2 and TRBJ2-7; TRBD1, as called in the table, went unchecked against the DNA. TRBV12-2 is noted as a pseudogene. The CDR3 consists of 13 residues. Here the CDR3 DNA reads TGTGCAAGTCGCCCGCCGCCCGGGACAGCTCCACGAGTC. Its protein is CASRPPPGTAPRV.

The rearrangement joins TRBV29-1 to TRBJ1-2; D is undetermined. Germline CDR1 and CDR2: SQVTM and ANQGSEA. The V and J ends lost 7 bases and 3 bases respectively, with 18 bases between them. There are 14 residues in the CDR3. CDR3 DNA: TGCAGCGCCCGCCGGGGATTTGGGGACTATGGCTACACCTTC. Its translation: CSARRGFGDYGYTF. The whole variable domain, filled in from reference TRBV29-1 and TRBJ1-2, reads SAVISQKPSRDICQRGTSLTIQCQVDSQVTMMFWYRQQPGQSLTLIATANQGSEATYESGFVIDKFPISRPNLTFSTLTVSNMSPEDSSIYLCSARRGFGDYGYTFGSGTRLTVV.

This clone was seen only once. The chain combines TRBV2 with TRBJ2-1, with 7 nucleotides matching TRBD2. The germline V gene has CDR1 SNHLY and CDR2 FYNNEI. The CDR3 extends over 15 amino acids. Trimming removed 6 bases from V and 0 bases from J; junction bases left unmatched: 5. The CDR3 bases are TGTGCCAGCAGAACCGGGGGGATCTCCTACAATGAGCAGTTCTTC. Its protein is CASRTGGISYNEQFF.

The chain links TRBV5-1 to TRBJ2-7, with D perhaps TRBD1 (5 bases). The ends were cut back, 4 bases at V and 2 bases at J, with 16 bases in the middle. The CDR3 contains 15 residues. Germline CDR1 SGHRS, CDR2 YFSETQ. The CDR3 nucleotides read TGCGCCAGCAGCCCAGGGCTCACCCTGCCCTACGAGCAGTACTTC. The encoded protein is CASSPGLTLPYEQYF.

V is TRBV7-9 and J is TRBJ2-2, with D unresolved. Germline values: CDR1 SEHNR, CDR2 FQNEAQ (reference sequence). The CDR3 runs to 13 residues. V was pared by 5 bases and J by 4 bases, with 8 bases between. For the CDR3, the DNA is TGTGCCAGCAGCCCCACTATCACCGGGGAGCTGTTTTTT. As protein: CASSPTITGELFF.

This clone was seen a single time. This rearrangement joins TRBV11-1 to TRBJ2-1, with D perhaps TRBD2 (6 bases). The V and J ends lost 2 bases and 5 bases respectively, with 22 bases between them. There are 18 residues in the CDR3. Germline V gene data show CDR1 as SGHAT and CDR2 as FQDESV (reference sequence). CDR3 protein: CASSLKRGGTDHNNEQFF. The CDR3 bases are TGTGCCAGCAGCTTAAAGCGTGGCGGGACCGACCACAACAATGAGCAGTTCTTC.

The rearrangement joins TRBV7-8 to TRBJ2-3; 9 bases match TRBD2. V shed 2 bases and J 0 bases; nucleotides not matched to a gene: 9. This CDR3 contains 18 residues. Germline V lookup: CDR1 SGHVS, CDR2 FQNEAQ. The CDR3 here is CASSLLAGGLLSTDTQYF. Here the CDR3 DNA reads TGTGCCAGCAGCTTACTGGCGGGGGGGCTCTTAAGCACAGATACGCAGTATTTT. Together with reference TRBV7-8 and TRBJ2-3, the CDR3 gives the full variable domain: GAGVSQSPRYKVAKRGQDVALRCDPISGHVSLFWYQQALGQGPEFLTYFQNEAQLDKSGLPSDRFFAERPEGSVSTLKIQRTQQEDSAVYLCASSLLAGGLLSTDTQYFGPGTRLTVL.

This chain joins TRBV6-1 and TRBJ2-1; TRBD2 matches 7 bases. V lost 2 bases to trimming and J lost 5 bases; unmatched junction nucleotides: 6. The CDR3 extends over 15 amino acids. CDR1 MNHNS and CDR2 SASEGT come from the germline V gene. In DNA form, the CDR3 reads TGTGCCAGCAGTGAATTGTGGGCGGGAGACAATGAGCAGTTCTTC. This translates into CASSELWAGDNEQFF.

In DNA form, the CDR3 reads TGCGCCAGCAGCCAACGAACCCCAACGACAGGGTCCTACGAGCAGTACTTC. Protein sequence: CASSQRTPTTGSYEQYF. The chain joins TRBV4-1 to TRBJ2-7; TRBD1 matches at 7 bases. The V gene's germline CDR1 is MGHRA and CDR2 YSYEKL. There are 17 residues in the CDR3. V shed 2 bases and J 1 base; nucleotides not matched to a gene: 11.

This clone came up once. This chain joins TRBV7-9 and TRBJ1-1, with D perhaps matching TRBD1 (5 bases). Germline V gives CDR1 SEHNR, CDR2 FQNEAQ (reference sequence). V gave up 3 bases and J gave up 2 bases, with 7 bases separating them. CDR3 length: 13 amino acids. In DNA, the CDR3 is TGTGCCAGCAGCTTGCAGGGAAACACTGAAGCTTTCTTT. Translating it yields CASSLQGNTEAFF.

The J gene is TRBJ2-5, the V gene TRBV28; D is possibly TRBD2 (7 bases). Germline CDR1 MDHEN, CDR2 SYDVKM. The CDR3 runs to 14 residues. V lost 10 bases to trimming and J lost 0 bases, with 15 bases between them. The CDR3 bases are TGTGCCACCAGCGGGACACCTTACCAAGAGACCCAGTACTTC. Translating it yields CATSGTPYQETQYF.

The V and J genes are TRBV19 and TRBJ1-1; D gene uncertain. Trimming left V 2 bases short and J 1 base short, with 5 bases between. This CDR3 is built from 13 residues. From germline, CDR1 is LNHDA and CDR2 SQIVND (reference sequence). This chain's CDR3 is CASSITKNTEAFF. The CDR3 nucleotides read TGTGCCAGTAGTATAACAAAGAACACTGAAGCTTTCTTT.

J is TRBJ1-2 and V is TRBV10-3; D is uncertain. Per the germline V gene, CDR1 is ENHRY and CDR2 is SYGVKD. This CDR3 comprises 12 residues. The V and J ends lost 7 bases and 2 bases respectively, with 8 bases between them. CDR3 nucleotide sequence: TGTGCCATCACGGGAGGAAACTATGGCTACACCTTC. Translating it yields CAITGGNYGYTF.

Only one count was recorded for this clone. The chain's CDR3 is CASSISDRLGTEAFF. In nucleotides, the CDR3 is TGTGCCAGTAGTATAAGCGACAGGTTGGGCACTGAAGCTTTCTTT. The chain has TRBV19 and TRBJ1-1; D possibly corresponds to TRBD1 (6 bases). The CDR3 sequence is 15 residues long. The V gene's germline CDR1 is LNHDA and CDR2 SQIVND (reference sequence). V was shortened by 2 bases and J by 4 bases, with 14 bases between the two germline ends.

This CDR3 reads CASSSQGSTGANVLTF. In DNA, the CDR3 is TGTGCCAGTAGTTCCCAGGGGTCGACTGGGGCCAACGTCCTGACTTTC. V usage is TRBV19 and J usage is TRBJ2-6; D possibly corresponds to TRBD1 (6 bases). The CDR3 is 16 amino acids. Per the germline V gene, CDR1 is LNHDA and CDR2 is SQIVND (reference sequence). Trimming removed 5 bases from V and 2 bases from J, with 13 bases in between.

The CDR3 DNA is TGTGCCAGCTCCGGGGGGGACAGGGAGGTAGATACGCAGTATTTT. This gives the protein CASSGGDREVDTQYF. The chain couples TRBV27 to TRBJ2-3; TRBD1 might be the D (9 bases). The length of the CDR3 is 15 residues. V was cut by 8 bases and J by 5 bases, with 20 bases left in between. Germline lookup yields CDR1 MNHEY and CDR2 SMNVEV (reference sequence).

Details on this clone: One end of the junction fails to match germline, which may point to a read error. The V gene is TRBV7-9, the J gene TRBJ2-6, with D possibly TRBD1 on 7 matching bases. In germline, CDR1 is SEHNR, CDR2 FQNEAQ (reference sequence). This CDR3 has 18 amino acids. The CDR3 coding sequence is TGTGCCAGCAGCTTATCAGGGGGGACCAACTCTGGGGCCAACGTCCTGGCTTTC. Protein product: CASSLSGGTNSGANVLAF.

The chain employs TRBV5-6 and TRBJ2-4, with TRBD1 matching over 7 bases. Per the germline V gene, CDR1 is SGHDT and CDR2 is YYEEEE. Trimming removed 4 bases from V and 1 base from J; junction bases left unmatched: 17. The CDR3 has 19 amino acids. CDR3 DNA: TGTGCCAGCAGCGTAAAACTCCGACAGGGCCGAAAGGCCAAAAACATTCAGTACTTC. Its translation: CASSVKLRQGRKAKNIQYF.

The chain couples TRBV27 to TRBJ2-2; D is undetermined. Between the trimmed V and J ends, which lost 0 bases and 5 bases, there was a span of 4 bases. The CDR3 covers 13 residues. From germline, CDR1 is MNHEY and CDR2 SMNVEV (reference sequence). The CDR3 coding sequence is TGTGCCAGCAGTTTATCCCTTACCGGGGAGCTGTTTTTT. This sequence encodes CASSLSLTGELFF.

This clone was found once. This chain connects TRBV7-8 to TRBJ2-1, with TRBD2 as a possible D gene (6 bases). The CDR3 spans 18 residues. The germline V gene has CDR1 SGHVS and CDR2 FQNEAQ. The V end lost 4 bases, the J end lost 0 bases, and 19 bases lay between the germline ends. CDR3 protein: CASSYRVSRGSSYNEQFF. The CDR3 DNA follows: TGTGCCAGCAGCTACCGGGTCTCCCGGGGGAGCTCCTACAATGAGCAGTTCTTC.

The chain couples TRBV12-5 to TRBJ2-2; perhaps TRBD1 as D (6 bases). The CDR3 runs 16 residues. Trimming shortened V by 0 bases and J by 2 bases, and 10 bases separated the two germline ends. Germline V CDR1 and CDR2: LGHNT, FRNRAP. The CDR3 DNA sequence: TGTGCTAGTGGTTTGGTATACAGGGAAAACACCGGGGAGCTGTTTTTT. It codes for CASGLVYRENTGELFF.

CDR3 sequence: CASSLLPGIKANYGYTF. In DNA form, the CDR3 reads TGTGCCAGCAGCCTTCTCCCGGGGATTAAAGCTAACTATGGCTACACCTTC. V is TRBV14 and J is TRBJ1-2; D gene ambiguous. The CDR3 loop spans 17 amino acids. CDR1 and CDR2 (germline): SGHDN, FVKESK. Trimming shortened V by 4 bases and J by 0 bases, and 18 bases separated the two germline ends. Variable domain in full (rest from reference TRBV14 and TRBJ1-2): EAGVTQFPSHSVIEKGQTVTLRCDPISGHDNLYWYRRVMGKEIKFLLHFVKESKQDESGMPNNRFLAERTGGTYSTLKVQPAELEDSGVYFCASSLLPGIKANYGYTFGSGTRLTVV.

This clone has only one observation. This sequence joins TRBV14 and TRBJ2-5; no clear D. Germline V gene lookup returns CDR1 SGHDN and CDR2 FVKESK. Trimming removed 2 bases at V and 4 bases at J, with 2 bases between. CDR3 length equals 11 residues. CDR3 loop: CASSQRETQYF. The CDR3 DNA reads TGTGCCAGCAGCCAACGAGAGACCCAGTACTTC.

The CDR3 is CASRLLQGKGLGHTIYF. CDR3 DNA sequence: TGTGCCAGCAGACTTTTACAGGGTAAAGGGCTCGGGCACACCATATATTTT. The chain uses TRBV7-9 and TRBJ1-3; D may be TRBD1 (6 bases). The CDR3 totals 17 residues. The germline V and J ends were trimmed by 6 bases and 8 bases, with 26 bases remaining between them. Germline values: CDR1 SEHNR, CDR2 FQNEAQ (reference sequence).

The V call is TRBV5-4, the J call TRBJ1-2; 9 bases agree with TRBD1. The J segment lost 1 base and the V segment lost 4 bases, leaving 11 bases of the junction unmatched. CDR1 is SGHNT, CDR2 YYREEE, per germline (reference sequence). The CDR3 is 17 amino acids. CDR3 loop: CASSKGTGQMDNYGYTF. The CDR3 DNA follows: TGTGCCAGCAGCAAAGGGACAGGGCAAATGGATAACTATGGCTACACCTTC.

This clone was recorded once. The chain recombines TRBV5-4 with TRBJ1-4; 9 nucleotides align to TRBD1. The V segment lost 4 bases and the J segment 8 bases; nucleotides outside the gene matches: 12. The CDR3 spans 16 residues. The V gene's germline CDR1 is SGHNT and CDR2 YYREEE (reference sequence). CDR3 amino acids: CASSPPPGQGGEKLFF. As DNA, the CDR3 is TGTGCCAGCAGCCCCCCACCGGGACAGGGAGGAGAAAAACTGTTTTTT.

The V gene is TRBV27, the J gene TRBJ2-3; TRBD2 agrees at 8 bases. Germline V lookup: CDR1 MNHEY, CDR2 SMNVEV (reference sequence). This CDR3 has 18 amino acids. V shed 7 bases and J 0 bases; nucleotides not matched to a gene: 15. The chain's CDR3 is CASTKFTGGAGSTDTQYF. The CDR3 bases are TGTGCCAGCACCAAATTTACGGGGGGGGCAGGGAGCACAGATACGCAGTATTTT.

This clone is a singleton in its sample. This chain joins TRBV28 and TRBJ1-5, with 9 bases that match TRBD1. Trimming took 4 bases from V and 5 from J; bases not matched to a gene: 3. Germline V CDR1 and CDR2: MDHEN, SYDVKM. CDR3 size: 14 residues. The CDR3 bases are TGTGCCAGCAGTTATGGGACAGGGCATCAGCCCCAGCATTTT. This translates into CASSYGTGHQPQHF.